This entry lists 29 T cell receptor beta chains sequenced from one sample in a study of T cells in Graves' hyperthyroidism and ophthalmopathy (dated by TCRdb to about 2019). The library was made by multiplex PCR. Sequencer: Illumina HiSeq 2000. Amplification of TCR beta CDR3 regions was carried out from RNA transcripts. A first-round RT-PCR of the TCR CDR3 used the HTBI primer set with the Qiagen OneStep RT-PCR kit. TCRdb cleaned the public reads at Q25 with fastp, built clones with MiXCR and kept in-frame beta chains. Every distinct CDR3 protein forms one entry, paired with its most common genes and DNA. Within this sample are approximately 330,000 distinct CDR3 sequences, with roughly 18% of them counted one time only. Less than 65% of the sample is taken by the ten largest. The material sequenced was blood. Receptor source: a woman between 45 and 60 years old with Graves' hyperthyroidism.

The chain carries TRBV27 and TRBJ2-3; D call uncertain. Germline CDR1 and CDR2: MNHEY and SMNVEV (reference sequence). Between the trimmed V and J ends, which lost 2 bases and 1 base, there was a span of 10 bases. The CDR3 sequence is 15 residues long. CDR3 sequence (DNA): TGTGCCAGCAGTTTAAGTACTCAGGGCACAGATACGCAGTATTTT. It codes for CASSLSTQGTDTQYF.

In this sample, this clonotype turned up many times. The V and J genes are TRBV30 and TRBJ1-4; D is uncertain. Germline lookup yields CDR1 GTSNPN and CDR2 SVGIG (reference sequence). The CDR3 runs to 14 residues. V was trimmed by 0 bases and J by 7 bases, leaving 12 bases between them. DNA of the CDR3: TGTGCCTGGAGTGTTTACACCGCACGTGAAAAACTGTTTTTT. This sequence encodes CAWSVYTAREKLFF.

This clonotype was detected only a few times. J is TRBJ2-6 and V is TRBV27, with 8 bases that match TRBD1. The CDR3 extends over 19 amino acids. Trimming took 5 bases from V and 0 from J; bases not matched to a gene: 12. Germline loops: CDR1 MNHEY, CDR2 SMNVEV (reference sequence). The CDR3 protein is CASSPIFGTGLSGANVLTF. The CDR3 DNA is TGTGCCAGCAGTCCCATTTTCGGGACAGGTCTCTCTGGGGCCAACGTCCTGACTTTC.

The chain links TRBV7-9 to TRBJ2-2; D is tentatively TRBD1 or TRBD2 (5 bases each). The germline CDR1 and CDR2 sequences are SEHNR and FQNEAQ (reference sequence). The germline V and J ends were trimmed by 9 bases and 1 base, with 9 bases remaining between them. This CDR3 has 13 residues. CDR3 sequence (DNA): TGTGCCAGGGGACGGGAGAACACCGGGGAGCTGTTTTTT. Translating gives CARGRENTGELFF.

The sample holds a few counts of this clonotype. The chain links TRBV7-9 to TRBJ2-5, with D perhaps assigned TRBD1 or TRBD2 (5 bases each). Germline values: CDR1 SEHNR, CDR2 FQNEAQ (reference sequence). With 6 bases removed from V and 5 bases from J, the gap between germline ends came to 13 bases. The CDR3 contains 13 residues. The CDR3 DNA sequence: TGTGCCAGCAGTACTGACTGGGGGGAGACCCAGTACTTC. Its protein product is CASSTDWGETQYF.

V is TRBV11-2 and J is TRBJ2-7, with unresolved D. V was cut by 0 bases and J by 7 bases, with 10 bases left in between. The CDR3 extends over 13 amino acids. The germline CDR1 and CDR2 sequences are SGHAT and FQNNGV. Here the CDR3 reads CASSLDYYNEQYF. The DNA of the CDR3 is TGTGCCAGCAGCTTAGACTACTACAATGAGCAGTACTTC. Combining the CDR3 with reference TRBV11-2 and TRBJ2-7 gives the whole variable domain EAGVAQSPRYKIIEKRQSVAFWCNPISGHATLYWYQQILGQGPKLLIQFQNNGVVDDSQLPKDRFSAERLKGVDSTLKIQPAKLEDSAVYLCASSLDYYNEQYFGPGTRLTVT.

This clonotype was seen at least ten times. The J gene is TRBJ2-1, the V gene TRBV6-1; TRBD1 agrees at 7 bases. After removal of 5 bases from V and 0 bases from J, the junction contained 7 bases not matched to a gene. The length of the CDR3 is 16 residues. Germline V CDR1 and CDR2: MNHNS, SASEGT. CDR3 region: CASSTPRTGSYNEQFF. In DNA, the CDR3 is TGTGCCAGCAGTACCCCGCGGACAGGCTCCTACAATGAGCAGTTCTTC.

CDR3 nucleotides: TGTGCCAGCAGTAGAGGCGATGAGGGGGATGTGAGCAATCAGCCCCAGCATTTT. Protein sequence: CASSRGDEGDVSNQPQHF. The rearrangement uses TRBV28 and TRBJ1-5, with TRBD1 as a possible D gene (6 bases). The CDR3 sequence is 18 residues long. Germline lookup yields CDR1 MDHEN and CDR2 SYDVKM. Between the trimmed V and J ends, which lost 5 bases and 1 base, there was a span of 21 bases.

The CDR3 region is CASARQGGGQPQHF. The DNA of the CDR3 is TGTGCCAGCGCGAGGCAGGGGGGCGGTCAGCCCCAGCATTTT. The rearrangement links TRBV6-2 or TRBV6-3 to TRBJ1-5; 7 bases are shared with TRBD1. Trimming removed 8 bases from V and 6 bases from J; junction bases left unmatched: 10. There are 14 residues in the CDR3. The germline CDR1 and CDR2 sequences are MNHEY and SVGEGT.

The J gene is TRBJ2-1, the V gene TRBV28; D remains unclear. Germline CDR1 reads MDHEN; CDR2 reads SYDVKM. The CDR3 consists of 16 residues. Trimming shortened V by 2 bases and J by 3 bases, and 14 bases separated the two germline ends. The CDR3 loop reads CASSLSKPLDYNEQFF. CDR3 DNA sequence: TGTGCCAGCAGTTTAAGTAAGCCCCTGGACTACAATGAGCAGTTCTTC.

This clonotype was observed many times. This chain links TRBV2 with TRBJ2-1; 7 nucleotides line up with TRBD2. Germline V gene lookup returns CDR1 SNHLY and CDR2 FYNNEI. V was pared by 6 bases and J by 5 bases, with 10 bases of the junction left unmatched. This CDR3 spans 15 amino acids. The CDR3 DNA is TGTGCCAGCAGACTCCGGCTAGCGGATAACAATGAGCAGTTCTTC. Translated, it gives CASRLRLADNNEQFF. Based on the CDR3 plus reference TRBV2 and TRBJ2-1, the full variable domain is EPEVTQTPSHQVTQMGQEVILRCVPISNHLYFYWYRQILGQKVEFLVSFYNNEISEKSEIFDDQFSVERPDGSNFTLKIRSTKLEDSAMYFCASRLRLADNNEQFFGPGTRLTVL.

The chain has TRBV7-3 and TRBJ2-2; D perhaps matches TRBD2 (7 bases). CDR1 and CDR2 from the germline V gene are SGHTA and FQGTGA. Trimming cost V 5 bases and J 11 bases, with 21 bases left between them. CDR3 length: 15 amino acids. CDR3: CASSTQGGGVGELFF. CDR3 in DNA: TGTGCCAGCAGCACCCAAGGGGGGGGCGTCGGAGAGCTGTTTTTT.

The chain is built from TRBV19 and TRBJ2-1, with 9 nucleotides matching TRBD1. The CDR3 totals 15 residues. The trim removed 3 bases at V and 8 bases at J, leaving 8 bases unmatched. The germline gives CDR1 LNHDA, CDR2 SQIVND (reference sequence). The DNA for the CDR3 is TGTGCCAGTAGTATTCTGGGACAGGGCTTGGATGAGCAGTTCTTC. Translated, it gives CASSILGQGLDEQFF.

The chain combines TRBV2 with TRBJ2-3; 10 positions match TRBD2. CDR1 and CDR2 from the germline V gene are SNHLY and FYNNEI. The trim removed 6 bases at V and 3 bases at J, leaving 9 bases unmatched. The length of the CDR3 is 16 residues. The CDR3: CASSAPTSGETDTQYF. For the CDR3, the DNA is TGTGCCAGCAGCGCCCCCACTAGCGGGGAGACAGATACGCAGTATTTT.

The chain uses TRBV15 and TRBJ2-1, with TRBD1 matching 10 bases. Per germline, CDR1 LNHNV and CDR2 YYDKDF (reference sequence). With V trimmed by 0 bases and J by 4 bases, 3 bases remained unmatched. This CDR3 has 16 residues. As DNA, the CDR3 is TGTGCCACCAGCAGAGAAAGGACAGGGGGGTACAATGAGCAGTTCTTC. It translates to CATSRERTGGYNEQFF.

In its sample, this clonotype was seen many times. The chain's CDR3 is CASQGTEGETQYF. The CDR3 DNA follows: TGTGCCAGCCAGGGTACCGAGGGAGAGACCCAGTACTTC. The V gene is TRBV2, the J gene TRBJ2-5, with D possibly being TRBD1 or TRBD2 (5 bases each). V lost 8 bases and J 4 bases, leaving 14 bases between the germline ends. CDR3 length: 13 residues. Looked up from germline, CDR1 is SNHLY and CDR2 is FYNNEI. Full variable domain (outside the CDR3, taken from reference TRBV2 and TRBJ2-5): EPEVTQTPSHQVTQMGQEVILRCVPISNHLYFYWYRQILGQKVEFLVSFYNNEISEKSEIFDDQFSVERPDGSNFTLKIRSTKLEDSAMYFCASQGTEGETQYFGPGTRLLVL.

The chain has TRBV10-2 and TRBJ2-6, with 7 bases identical to TRBD2. Per the germline V gene, CDR1 is WSHSY and CDR2 is SAAADI. The length of the CDR3 is 16 residues. Trimming cost V 4 bases and J 2 bases; bases outside gene matches: 5. CDR3 sequence: CASSVFRGAGANVLTF. The CDR3 nucleotides are TGCGCCAGCAGTGTGTTTCGGGGGGCTGGGGCCAACGTCCTGACTTTC.

This clonotype was detected only a few times. The chain uses TRBV4-1 and TRBJ2-1; 7 nucleotides line up with TRBD1. Per germline, CDR1 MGHRA and CDR2 YSYEKL. V lost 4 bases, J lost 6 bases, and 6 bases stayed unmatched. The CDR3 covers 14 residues. CDR3 DNA sequence: TGCGCCAGCAGCCCGCGACAGGGTAGCAATGAGCAGTTCTTC. As protein: CASSPRQGSNEQFF.

This chain uses TRBV18 with TRBJ2-2; TRBD1 might be the D (6 bases). The CDR3 is 17 residues long. V was trimmed by 1 base and J by 3 bases, leaving 15 bases between them. Per the germline V gene, CDR1 is KGHSH and CDR2 is LQKENI. The CDR3 spells CASSPRSKTGHTGELFF. In DNA, the CDR3 is TGTGCCAGCTCACCACGATCAAAGACAGGTCACACCGGGGAGCTGTTTTTT.

As to this clonotype: This may be a read error, as it is one base from a much larger clone. The chain is built from TRBV3-1 and TRBJ2-1; tentative D call: TRBD2 (6 bases). Germline V lookup: CDR1 LGHDT, CDR2 YNNKEL (reference sequence). The CDR3 loop spans 13 amino acids. In nucleotides, the CDR3 is TGTGTCAGCAGCCAAGAAGGAGGGCATGAGCAGTTCTTC. Translation: CVSSQEGGHEQFF.

This clonotype was counted between two and nine times. The chain uses TRBV6-1 and TRBJ2-3, with D perhaps given as TRBD1 or TRBD2 (5 bases each). The CDR3 spans 14 residues. The V gene lost 7 bases and the J gene lost 4 bases, with 15 bases spanning the gap. CDR1 is MNHNS, CDR2 SASEGT, per germline. The CDR3: CASTEVEGSDTQYF. The CDR3 region has the DNA TGTGCCAGCACCGAGGTAGAGGGGTCAGATACGCAGTATTTT.

This clonotype was seen repeatedly, ten times or more. The chain uses TRBV6-1 and TRBJ2-7, with D possibly being TRBD1 or TRBD2 (5 bases each). Germline V gene sequence: CDR1 MNHNS, CDR2 SASEGT. V was trimmed by 6 bases and J by 0 bases, leaving 18 bases between them. The CDR3 contains 16 residues. The CDR3 is CASSAGYGTTSYEQYF. Here the CDR3 DNA reads TGTGCCAGCAGCGCCGGCTACGGGACCACCTCCTACGAGCAGTACTTC.

This clonotype was recorded a few times. The chain uses TRBV28 and TRBJ2-3; D is possibly TRBD1 (5 bases). Trimming removed 8 bases at V and 0 bases at J, with 12 bases between. The CDR3 has 14 residues. Germline V CDR1 and CDR2: MDHEN, SYDVKM. The CDR3 DNA reads as TGTGCCAGCCTGACCCCAGGGAGCACAGATACGCAGTATTTT. As protein: CASLTPGSTDTQYF.

This clonotype has only a few counts. V is TRBV20-1 and J is TRBJ1-2, with 12 nucleotides matching TRBD1. The V segment lost 2 bases and the J segment 4 bases; nucleotides outside the gene matches: 17. The V gene's germline CDR1 is DFQATT and CDR2 SNEGSKA (reference sequence). The CDR3 sequence is 19 residues long. DNA for the CDR3: TGCAGTGCTAGACCTGGGGTGGGGACAGGGGGCGTAAACGCCTATGGCTACACCTTC. Its translation: CSARPGVGTGGVNAYGYTF.

The table lists this clonotype with many counts. The chain links TRBV6-1 to TRBJ1-1; TRBD1 matches 7 bases. Germline CDR1 reads MNHNS; CDR2 reads SASEGT. V shed 6 bases, J shed 1 base, and the junction held 5 bases outside the gene matches. The CDR3 sequence is 14 residues long. The CDR3 nucleotides read TGTGCCAGCAGACACGGGACAGCGAACACTGAAGCTTTCTTT. It yields the protein CASRHGTANTEAFF.

This clonotype was observed a few times. The chain combines TRBV20-1 with TRBJ2-5; D not resolved. The length of the CDR3 is 13 residues. V dropped 2 bases and J dropped 1 base, with 8 bases sitting between them. Germline CDR1 and CDR2: DFQATT and SNEGSKA (reference sequence). This CDR3 is CSARWQRQETQYF. The CDR3 DNA sequence: TGCAGTGCTAGATGGCAGCGCCAAGAGACCCAGTACTTC.

The chain employs TRBV6-2 or TRBV6-3 and TRBJ2-5, with 7 nucleotides matching TRBD1. This CDR3 region has 12 residues. J lost 5 bases, V lost 5 bases, and 2 bases had no gene match. Germline lookup yields CDR1 MNHEY and CDR2 SVGEGT. This CDR3 is CASSDRVETQYF. The CDR3 DNA reads as TGTGCCAGCAGTGACAGGGTGGAGACCCAGTACTTC.

This CDR3 reads CSAYWTSGGETQYF. For the CDR3, the DNA is TGCAGCGCCTACTGGACTAGCGGGGGAGAGACCCAGTACTTC. The chain couples TRBV29-1 to TRBJ2-5; 13 bases agree with TRBD2. The CDR3 is 14 amino acids. Germline values: CDR1 SQVTM, CDR2 ANQGSEA. Trimming removed 7 bases from V and 4 bases from J; junction bases left unmatched: 6.

The table lists this clonotype with a few counts. The V gene is TRBV5-1, the J gene TRBJ2-1; D is uncertain. V gave up 5 bases and J gave up 10 bases, with 19 bases separating them. Germline V gene data show CDR1 as SGHRS and CDR2 as YFSETQ. The CDR3 is 14 amino acids. As DNA, the CDR3 is TGCGCCAGCAGTGACGAGGACCGTGCTTGGGAGCAGTTCTTC. Protein product: CASSDEDRAWEQFF.